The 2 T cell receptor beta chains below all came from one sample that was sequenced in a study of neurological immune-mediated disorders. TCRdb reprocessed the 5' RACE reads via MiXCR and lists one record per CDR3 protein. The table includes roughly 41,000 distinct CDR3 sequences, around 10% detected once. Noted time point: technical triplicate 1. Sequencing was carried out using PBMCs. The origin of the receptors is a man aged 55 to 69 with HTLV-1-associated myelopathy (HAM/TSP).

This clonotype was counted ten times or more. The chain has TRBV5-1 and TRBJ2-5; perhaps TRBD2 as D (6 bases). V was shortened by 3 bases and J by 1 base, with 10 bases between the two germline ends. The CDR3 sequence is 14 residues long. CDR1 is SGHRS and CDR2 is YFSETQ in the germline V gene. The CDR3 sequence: CASSSGGTQETQYF. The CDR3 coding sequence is TGCGCCAGCAGCTCTGGGGGGACCCAAGAGACCCAGTACTTC.

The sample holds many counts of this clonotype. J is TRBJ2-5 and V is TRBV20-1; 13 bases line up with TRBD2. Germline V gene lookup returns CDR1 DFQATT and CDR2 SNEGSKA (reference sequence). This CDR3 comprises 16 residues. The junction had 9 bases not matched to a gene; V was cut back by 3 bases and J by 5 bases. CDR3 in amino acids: CSASSTSGRWGETQYF. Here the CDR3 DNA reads TGCAGTGCTAGTTCGACTAGCGGGAGGTGGGGGGAGACCCAGTACTTC.